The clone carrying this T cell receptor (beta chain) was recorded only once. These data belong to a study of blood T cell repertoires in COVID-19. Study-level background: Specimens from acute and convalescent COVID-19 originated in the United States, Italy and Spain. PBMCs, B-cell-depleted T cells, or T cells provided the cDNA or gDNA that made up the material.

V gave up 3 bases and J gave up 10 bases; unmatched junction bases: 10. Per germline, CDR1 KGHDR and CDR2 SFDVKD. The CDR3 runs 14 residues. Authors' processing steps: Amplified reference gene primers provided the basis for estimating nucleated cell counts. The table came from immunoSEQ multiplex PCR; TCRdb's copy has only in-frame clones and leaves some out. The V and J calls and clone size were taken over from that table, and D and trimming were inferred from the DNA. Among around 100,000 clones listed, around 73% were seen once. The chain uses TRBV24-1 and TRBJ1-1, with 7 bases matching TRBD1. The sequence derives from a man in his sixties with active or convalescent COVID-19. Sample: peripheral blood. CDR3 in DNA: TGTGCCACCAGTGATAAGAGCAGGGGGGCTAGAGCTTTCTTT. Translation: CATSDKSRGARAFF.